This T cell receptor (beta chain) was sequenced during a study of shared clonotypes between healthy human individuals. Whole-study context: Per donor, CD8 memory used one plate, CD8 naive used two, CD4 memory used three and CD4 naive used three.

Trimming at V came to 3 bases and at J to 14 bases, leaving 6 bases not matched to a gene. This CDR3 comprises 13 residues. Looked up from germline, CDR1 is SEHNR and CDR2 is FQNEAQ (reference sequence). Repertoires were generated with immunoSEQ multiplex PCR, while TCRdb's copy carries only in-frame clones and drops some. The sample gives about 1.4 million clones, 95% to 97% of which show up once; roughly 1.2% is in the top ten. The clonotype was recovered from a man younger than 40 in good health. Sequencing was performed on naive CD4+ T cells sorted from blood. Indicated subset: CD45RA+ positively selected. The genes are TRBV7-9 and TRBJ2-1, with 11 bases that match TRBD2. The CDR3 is CASSFQLAGVEFF. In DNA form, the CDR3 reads TGTGCCAGCAGCTTTCAACTAGCGGGAGTGGAGTTCTTC.